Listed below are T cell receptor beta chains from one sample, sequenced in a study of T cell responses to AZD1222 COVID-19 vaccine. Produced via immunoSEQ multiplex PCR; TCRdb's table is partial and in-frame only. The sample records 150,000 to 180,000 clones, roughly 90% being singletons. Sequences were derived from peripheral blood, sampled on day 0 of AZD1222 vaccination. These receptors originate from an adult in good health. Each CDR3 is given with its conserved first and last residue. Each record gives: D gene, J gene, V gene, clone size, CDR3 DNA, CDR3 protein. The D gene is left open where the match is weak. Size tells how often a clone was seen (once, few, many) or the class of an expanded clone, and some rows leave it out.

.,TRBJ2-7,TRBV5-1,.,TGCGCCAGCAGCTTGGGTCTGTGGGGGCACTCCTACGAGCAGTACTTC,CASSLGLWGHSYEQYF
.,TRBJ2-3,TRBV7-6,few,TGTGCCAGCAGCTTAGTTTTATGGGGGGAGTTCACAGATACGCAGTATTTT,CASSLVLWGEFTDTQYF
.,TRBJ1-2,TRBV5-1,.,TGCGCCAGCTCATCTCAGGCGAACTATGGCTACACCTTC,CASSSQANYGYTF
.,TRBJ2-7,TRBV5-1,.,TGCGCCAGCAGCTCCGACGGGAGCTCCTACGAGCAGTACTTC,CASSSDGSSYEQYF
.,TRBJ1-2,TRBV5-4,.,TGTGCCAGCAGCGGGACCTCTAACTATGGCTACACCTTC,CASSGTSNYGYTF
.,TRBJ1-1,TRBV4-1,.,TGCGCCAGCAGCCCGCTAGGGGAGGGGTCTAGGGCTGAAGCTTTCTTT,CASSPLGEGSRAEAFF
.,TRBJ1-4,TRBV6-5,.,TGTGCCAGCTCCTGGCCTGTTTGGGAAAAACTGTTTTTT,CASSWPVWEKLFF
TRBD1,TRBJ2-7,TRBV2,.,TGTGCCAGCAGTGGAACCGGGACAGGGAGGACATCCTACGAGCAGTACTTC,CASSGTGTGRTSYEQYF
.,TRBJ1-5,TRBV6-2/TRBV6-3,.,TGTGCCAGCAGTTCTTACAATCAGCCCCAGCATTTT,CASSSYNQPQHF
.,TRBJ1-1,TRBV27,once,TGTGCCAGCAGTTTAAAGGGCAGGGGAGTCTCGACTGAAGCTTTCTTT,CASSLKGRGVSTEAFF
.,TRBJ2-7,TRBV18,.,TGTGCCAGCTCACCACCGGTAGGCCACGAGCAGTACTTC,CASSPPVGHEQYF
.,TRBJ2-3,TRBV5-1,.,TGCGCCAGCAGCTCCCTGGTCAGGGCGGAGGGTACGCAGTATTTT,CASSSLVRAEGTQYF
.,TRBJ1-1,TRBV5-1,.,TGCGCCAGCAGCTTCGAAACCTGGACAGATGAAGCTTTCTTT,CASSFETWTDEAFF
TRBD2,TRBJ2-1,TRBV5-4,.,TGTGCCAGCAGCTTGGGTGGGACTAGCGGTTACAATGAGCAGTTCTTC,CASSLGGTSGYNEQFF
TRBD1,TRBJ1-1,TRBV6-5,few,TGTGCCAGCAGGTCCGGGACAGGGGATATCGCTGAAGCTTTCTTT,CASRSGTGDIAEAFF
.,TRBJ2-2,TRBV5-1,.,TGCGCCAGCAGCTTGGCCGGGGAGCTGTTTTTT,CASSLAGELFF
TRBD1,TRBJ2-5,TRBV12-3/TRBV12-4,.,TGTGCCTCCCGGACCGCAGGGGGAGAGACCCAGTACTTC,CASRTAGGETQYF
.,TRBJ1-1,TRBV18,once,TGTGCCAGCTCACCAGTCCGGTCAGGCGGTGAAGCTTTCTTT,CASSPVRSGGEAFF
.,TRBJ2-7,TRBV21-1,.,TGTGCCAGCAGCAAAATGCCAGGGGGGGTGGCCTACGAGCAGTACTTC,CASSKMPGGVAYEQYF
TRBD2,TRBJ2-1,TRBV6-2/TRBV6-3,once,TGTGCCAGCAGTTACTCGACTAGCGGGGGGCTCTACAATGAGCAGTTCTTC,CASSYSTSGGLYNEQFF
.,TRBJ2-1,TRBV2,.,TGTGCCAGCAGTGATACGAGAGCCTACAATGAGCAGTTCTTC,CASSDTRAYNEQFF
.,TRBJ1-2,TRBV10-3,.,TGTGCCATCCGTGCGGGGGGACGGGCGGTAGGGGGCTATGGCTACACCTTC,CAIRAGGRAVGGYGYTF
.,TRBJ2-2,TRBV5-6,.,TGTGCCAGCAGCTTGGGCCGGACCGGGGAGCTGTTTTTT,CASSLGRTGELFF
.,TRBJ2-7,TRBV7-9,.,TGTGCCAGCAGCCCCCAGGTCGGGACCTACGAGCAGTACTTC,CASSPQVGTYEQYF
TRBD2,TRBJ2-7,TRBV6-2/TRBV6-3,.,TGTGCCAGCAGTTATGACGCGGGAGAGTCGTACGAGCAGTACTTC,CASSYDAGESYEQYF
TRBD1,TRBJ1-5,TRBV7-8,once,TGTGCCAGCAGCAAGGACAGGGGCGATGGCAATCAGCCCCAGCATTTT,CASSKDRGDGNQPQHF
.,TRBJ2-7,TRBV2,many,TGTGCCAGCAGTTCCGGGCCGATAAGCTCCTACGAGCAGTACTTC,CASSSGPISSYEQYF
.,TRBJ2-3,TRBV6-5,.,TGTGCCAGCAGTTACACTCCTGTAAGCACAGATACGCAGTATTTT,CASSYTPVSTDTQYF
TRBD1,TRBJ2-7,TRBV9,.,TGTGCCAGCAGCGTCTCCCCGAGAGGGACAGGGGACACCAAGGGGCAGTACTTC,CASSVSPRGTGDTKGQYF
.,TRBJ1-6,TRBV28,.,TGTGCCAGCAGTTTAGGGGTGATTAATTCACCCCTCCACTTT,CASSLGVINSPLHF
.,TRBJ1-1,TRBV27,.,TGTGCCAGCAGTTTAGGGAGGGGAAGGACTGAAGCTTTCTTT,CASSLGRGRTEAFF
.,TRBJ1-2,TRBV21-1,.,TGTGCCAGCAGCAAAAGAGCGACAGGGTGCGTTTACTATGGCTACACCTTC,CASSKRATGCVYYGYTF
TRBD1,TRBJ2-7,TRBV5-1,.,TGCGCCAGCAGCTTTCAACCGGGACAGGGGTCCGAGCAGTACTTC,CASSFQPGQGSEQYF
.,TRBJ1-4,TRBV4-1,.,TGCGCCAGCAGCCAAGCAACGGTATGGGCTAATGAAAAACTGTTTTTT,CASSQATVWANEKLFF
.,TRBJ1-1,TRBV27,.,TGTGCCAGCAGTTGGGGGGTTGAGAACACTGAAGCTTTCTTT,CASSWGVENTEAFF
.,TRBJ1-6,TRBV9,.,TGTGCCAGCAGCTACCGAGGGGGTGCTGGAGCGGATTCACCCCTCCACTTT,CASSYRGGAGADSPLHF
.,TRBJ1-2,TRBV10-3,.,TGTGCCATCAGTGTGCAGGGCGTAGGTTATGGCTACACCTTC,CAISVQGVGYGYTF
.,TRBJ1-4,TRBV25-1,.,TGTGCCAGCAGTGAAACCCTGACGACTAATGAAAAACTGTTTTTT,CASSETLTTNEKLFF
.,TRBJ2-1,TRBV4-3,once,TGCGCCAGCAGCCCACGCCCCCCGGAGACAGCCTACAATGAGCAGTTCTTC,CASSPRPPETAYNEQFF
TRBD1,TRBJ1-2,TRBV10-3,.,TGTGCCATCAGGCCGGAGGACAGGGGGCGCGGCTACACCTTC,CAIRPEDRGRGYTF
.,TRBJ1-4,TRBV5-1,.,TGCGCCAGCAGCGTGAGTGGGGAGGCTAATGAAAAACTGTTTTTT,CASSVSGEANEKLFF
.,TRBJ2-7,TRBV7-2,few,TGTGCCAGCAGCTTATCGGCGGGGTGGCCAAACTACGAGCAGTACTTC,CASSLSAGWPNYEQYF
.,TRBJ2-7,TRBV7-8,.,TGTGCCAGCAGCTCCTCCGACAGATTCCCCTACGAGCAGTACTTC,CASSSSDRFPYEQYF
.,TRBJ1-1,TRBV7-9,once,TGTGCCAGCAGCTTACAGGGGATGAACACTGAAGCTTTCTTT,CASSLQGMNTEAFF
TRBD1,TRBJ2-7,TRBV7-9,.,TGTGCCAGCAGTCCTGGACAGGGGAACTCCTACGAGCAGTACTTC,CASSPGQGNSYEQYF
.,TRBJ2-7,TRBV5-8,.,TGTGCCAGCAGCTTAACAGGCCTGAACGAGCAGTACTTC,CASSLTGLNEQYF
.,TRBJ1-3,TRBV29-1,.,TGCAGCGTCGACACCATATATTTT,CSVDTIYF
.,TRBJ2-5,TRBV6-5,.,TGTGCCAGCAGTTACGCCAGGACAGCCGGGGGGGAGACCCAGTACTTC,CASSYARTAGGETQYF
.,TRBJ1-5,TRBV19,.,TGTGCCAGTAGTATGGGATGGAGGGGAAATAGCAATCAGCCCCAGCATTTT,CASSMGWRGNSNQPQHF
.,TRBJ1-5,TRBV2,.,TGTGCCAGCAATAGGGAAGTGGGGCAGCCCCAGCATTTT,CASNREVGQPQHF
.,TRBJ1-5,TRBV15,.,TGTGCCACCAGTCGGGATAATCAGCCCCAGCATTTT,CATSRDNQPQHF
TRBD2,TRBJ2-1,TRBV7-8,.,TGTGCCAGCAGCTCCCCTAGGACCGGGGGGGACTACAATGAGCAGTTCTTC,CASSSPRTGGDYNEQFF
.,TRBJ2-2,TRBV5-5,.,TGTGCCAGCAGCCAAATACAGGGTTTCACCGGGGAGCTGTTTTTT,CASSQIQGFTGELFF